Listed below are T cell receptor beta chains from one sample, sequenced in a study of blood T cell repertoires in COVID-19. The method was immunoSEQ multiplex PCR; TCRdb's version includes in-frame clones alone and lacks a portion of them. The table has tens of thousands of clones, approximately 88% seen once; the top ten hold 11%. Sequenced input: peripheral blood. The receptors derive from an elderly man with acute or convalescent COVID-19. Both conserved end residues are part of each CDR3. The D gene is left open where the match is weak. Some rows have no size entry. The others give once, few or many, or a class for an expanded clone.

v_call	j_call	d_call	clone_size	cdr3_nt	cdr3_aa
TRBV5-1	TRBJ2-3	TRBD2	-	TGCGCCAGCAGCTTCCGAGCGGGGATCACAGATACGCAGTATTTT	CASSFRAGITDTQYF
TRBV11-2	TRBJ2-5	TRBD2	-	TGTGCCAGCAGCGGACTAGCGGGGGGAAACCAAGAGACCCAGTACTTC	CASSGLAGGNQETQYF
TRBV5-1	TRBJ1-1	TRBD1	-	TGCGCCAGCAGCACCGACAGGGTTGAAGCTTTCTTT	CASSTDRVEAFF
TRBV4-3	TRBJ2-7	-	-	TGCGCCAGCAGCCAAGAGCAGGGTTGGGGCTACGAGCAGTACTTC	CASSQEQGWGYEQYF
TRBV10-2	TRBJ2-1	TRBD2	-	TGCGCCACCGAGCGGGGCCGGGGAGAGCAGTTCTTC	CATERGRGEQFF
TRBV18	TRBJ2-5	TRBD1	-	TGTGCCAGCTCACCACTACCGGACAGGGGGCTTGGGGGAGAGACCCAGTACTTC	CASSPLPDRGLGGETQYF
TRBV6-6	TRBJ2-1	TRBD2	-	TGTGCCAGCAGTAGCGGGACTAGCGAATACAATGAGCAGTTCTTC	CASSSGTSEYNEQFF
TRBV25-1	TRBJ1-2	TRBD1	-	TGTGCCAGCAGCCCGAGACAGGGCCTCTATGGCTACACCTTC	CASSPRQGLYGYTF
TRBV19	TRBJ1-2	-	-	TGTGCCAGTAGCCCCCCCACAGGAACTAACTATGGCTACACCTTC	CASSPPTGTNYGYTF
TRBV5-1	TRBJ2-5	TRBD2	-	TGCGCCAGCAGCTTGGAGGTAGCGGGGAAAGAGACCCAGTACTTC	CASSLEVAGKETQYF
TRBV19	TRBJ1-5	TRBD1	-	TGTGCCAGTAGTATAGAAGGGACAGGGAGGCAGCCCCAGCATTTT	CASSIEGTGRQPQHF
TRBV4-3	TRBJ2-1	TRBD2	-	TGCGCCAGCAGCCAAACCCGGGCTAGCGGGAGTAATGAGCAGTTCTTC	CASSQTRASGSNEQFF
TRBV6-5	TRBJ1-1	-	-	TGTGCCAGCACCCCAAGGGGGATGAACACTGAAGCTTTCTTT	CASTPRGMNTEAFF
TRBV24-1	TRBJ1-5	-	-	TGTGCCACCAGTGATGGCGCCGACAGAAGCAATCAGCCCCAGCATTTT	CATSDGADRSNQPQHF
TRBV24-1	TRBJ2-1	TRBD2	-	TGTGCCACCAGTGATTTAGTGCTAGCGGGGTCCAATGAGCAGTTCTTC	CATSDLVLAGSNEQFF
TRBV29-1	TRBJ1-4	-	once	TGCAGCGTTGTTGGGGGGGATGGTGAAAAACTGTTTTTT	CSVVGGDGEKLFF
TRBV5-5	TRBJ2-1	TRBD1	once	TGTGCCAGCAGCGAACAGGGGGCTCCCGCCAATGAGCAGTTCTTC	CASSEQGAPANEQFF
TRBV7-2	TRBJ2-3	-	-	TGTGCCAGCAGCTTCGACAAAGATACGCAGTATTTT	CASSFDKDTQYF
TRBV6-5	TRBJ2-7	-	-	TGTGCCAGCAGTTACGAAGGCGGTAGCTCCTACGAGCAGTACTTC	CASSYEGGSSYEQYF
TRBV12-3/TRBV12-4	TRBJ2-7	-	-	TGTGCCAGCACCACAGGGTCCTACGAGCAGTACTTC	CASTTGSYEQYF
TRBV25-1	TRBJ2-7	-	-	TGTGCCAGCAGTGAATTGGGCGTGCCCGAGCAGTACTTC	CASSELGVPEQYF
TRBV30	TRBJ2-4	-	-	TGTGCCTGGAGACGGGAAAACATTCAGTACTTC	CAWRRENIQYF
TRBV6-6	TRBJ2-7	TRBD1	-	TGTGCCAGCAGTTATTTCGGACAGGGATCCTACGAGCAGTACTTC	CASSYFGQGSYEQYF
TRBV2	TRBJ1-3	-	once	TGTGCCAGCAGCAGGGCACTATCTGGAAACACCATATATTTT	CASSRALSGNTIYF
TRBV12-3/TRBV12-4	TRBJ1-6	TRBD1	-	TGTGCCAGCCAAGGACAGGGTAGTTCACCCCTCCACTTT	CASQGQGSSPLHF
TRBV4-3	TRBJ2-7	-	-	TGCGCCAGCAGCCGCAAACCGGACAGAGCCTACGAGCAGTACTTC	CASSRKPDRAYEQYF
TRBV6-5	TRBJ2-7	TRBD2	-	TGTGCCAGCAGATATCAAGCGGGAGGACCCTACGAGCAGTACTTC	CASRYQAGGPYEQYF
TRBV4-2	TRBJ1-1	-	-	TGTGCCAGCAGCCAACAGGGGCTGGGACCGCAAGAAGCTTTCTTT	CASSQQGLGPQEAFF
TRBV9	TRBJ1-1	-	once	TGTGCCAGCAGCGTAAGGGGGAACATGAACACTGAAGCTTTCTTT	CASSVRGNMNTEAFF
TRBV18	TRBJ2-7	TRBD1	-	TGTGCCAGCTCAGGGGGACAGGGGGCATACGAGCAGTACTTC	CASSGGQGAYEQYF
TRBV3-1/TRBV3-2	TRBJ1-2	-	-	TGTGCCAGCAGCCCCCGGGTTGGAGCCTCTAACTATGGCTACACCTTC	CASSPRVGASNYGYTF
TRBV9	TRBJ1-3	-	-	TGTGCCAGCAGCGAGGCGGTAGTGGCTGGAAACACCATATATTTT	CASSEAVVAGNTIYF
TRBV15	TRBJ2-3	TRBD1	-	TGTGCCACCAGCAGGGGGGACAGGGAGACAGATACGCAGTATTTT	CATSRGDRETDTQYF
TRBV6-2/TRBV6-3	TRBJ2-3	TRBD2	-	TGTGCCAGCAGTTCCGCTAGCGGGGGGGATCTGGATACGCAGTATTTT	CASSSASGGDLDTQYF
TRBV19	TRBJ1-4	-	-	TGTGCCAGTAGTATGCCGCACATAACTAATGAAAAACTGTTTTTT	CASSMPHITNEKLFF
TRBV9	TRBJ2-2	-	-	TGTGCCAGCAGCGTAATAGCTTCCTCATCTGGGACCGGGGAGCTGTTTTTT	CASSVIASSSGTGELFF
TRBV18	TRBJ2-2	TRBD2	-	TGTGCCAGCTCACCACCGCTAGCGGGAGTTTCCGGGGAGCTGTTTTTT	CASSPPLAGVSGELFF
TRBV6-5	TRBJ2-7	TRBD2	once	TGTGCCAGCAGCTTCCGGACTAGCGGCCTCTACGAGCAGTACTTC	CASSFRTSGLYEQYF
TRBV10-1	TRBJ1-1	-	-	TGCGCCAGCAGAGGAGGGGTGAACACTGAAGCTTTCTTT	CASRGGVNTEAFF
TRBV4-1	TRBJ2-1	TRBD2	few	TGCGCCAGCAGACGGGGGGAGTCGACTGAGCAGTTCTTC	CASRRGESTEQFF